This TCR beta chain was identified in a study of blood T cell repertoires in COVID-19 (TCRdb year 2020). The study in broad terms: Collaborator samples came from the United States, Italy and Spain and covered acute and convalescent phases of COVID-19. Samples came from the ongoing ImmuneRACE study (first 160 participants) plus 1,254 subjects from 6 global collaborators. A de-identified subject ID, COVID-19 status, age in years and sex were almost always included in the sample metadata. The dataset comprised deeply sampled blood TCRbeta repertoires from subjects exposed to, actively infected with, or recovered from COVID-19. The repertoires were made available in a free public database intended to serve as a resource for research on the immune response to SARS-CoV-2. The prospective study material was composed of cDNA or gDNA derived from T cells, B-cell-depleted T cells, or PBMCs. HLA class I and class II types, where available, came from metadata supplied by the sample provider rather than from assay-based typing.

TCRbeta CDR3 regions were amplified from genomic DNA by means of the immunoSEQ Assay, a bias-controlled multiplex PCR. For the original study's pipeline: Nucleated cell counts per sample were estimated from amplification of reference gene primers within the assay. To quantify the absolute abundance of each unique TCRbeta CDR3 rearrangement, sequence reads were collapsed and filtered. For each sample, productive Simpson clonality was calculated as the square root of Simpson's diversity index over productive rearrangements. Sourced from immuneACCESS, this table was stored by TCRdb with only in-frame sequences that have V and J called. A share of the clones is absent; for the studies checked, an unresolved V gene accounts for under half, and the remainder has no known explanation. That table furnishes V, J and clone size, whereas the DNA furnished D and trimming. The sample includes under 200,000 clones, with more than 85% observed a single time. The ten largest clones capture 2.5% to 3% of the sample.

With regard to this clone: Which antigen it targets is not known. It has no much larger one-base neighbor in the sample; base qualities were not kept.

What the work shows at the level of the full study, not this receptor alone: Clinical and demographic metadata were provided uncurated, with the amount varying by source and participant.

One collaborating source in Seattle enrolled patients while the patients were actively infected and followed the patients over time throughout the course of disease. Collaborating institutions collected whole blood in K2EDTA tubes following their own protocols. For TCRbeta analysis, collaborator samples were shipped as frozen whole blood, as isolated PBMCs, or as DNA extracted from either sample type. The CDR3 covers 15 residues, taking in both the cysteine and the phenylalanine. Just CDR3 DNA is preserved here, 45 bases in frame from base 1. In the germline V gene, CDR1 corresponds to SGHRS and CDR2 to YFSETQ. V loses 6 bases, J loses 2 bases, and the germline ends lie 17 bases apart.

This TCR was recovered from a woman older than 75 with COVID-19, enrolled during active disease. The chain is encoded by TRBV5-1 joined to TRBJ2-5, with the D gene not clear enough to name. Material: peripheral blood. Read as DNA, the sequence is TGCGCCAGCACCGACTCATCCGGATCGCAAGAGACCCAGTACTTC. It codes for CASTDSSGSQETQYF.